The rows below give T cell receptor beta chains drawn from one sample of a study of blood T cell repertoires in COVID-19. Profiled with immunoSEQ multiplex PCR; TCRdb holds only in-frame clones, not every one. The sample consists of approximately 340,000 clones, approximately 90% of them appearing once. What was sequenced was PBMCs or T cells enriched from blood (not recorded which). The receptors were sampled from a woman between 35 and 50 years old who had been exposed to COVID-19. CDR3s include the opening cysteine and the closing phenylalanine or tryptophan. D genes are given only for firm matches. Clone sizes are given selectively: once, few, many, or a class where the clone is expanded.

d_gene	abundance	v_gene	j_gene	CDR3aa	CDR3nt
-	-	TRBV7-2	TRBJ2-2	CASRRTATGELFF	TGTGCCAGCAGGAGGACAGCAACCGGGGAGCTGTTTTTT
-	-	TRBV6-6	TRBJ2-7	CASSLGGSYEQYF	TGTGCCAGCAGCCTTGGAGGTTCCTACGAGCAGTACTTC
TRBD1	-	TRBV28	TRBJ2-7	CASSTPGTGGYEQYF	TGTGCCAGCAGTACTCCAGGGACAGGGGGATACGAGCAGTACTTC
TRBD2	-	TRBV7-8	TRBJ2-5	CASPPGLLADFQETQYF	TGTGCCAGCCCCCCAGGATTGCTAGCGGACTTCCAAGAGACCCAGTACTTC
-	-	TRBV5-4	TRBJ1-1	CASSFLGITDTEAFF	TGTGCCAGCAGCTTTCTCGGGATAACAGACACTGAAGCTTTCTTT
TRBD1	-	TRBV7-2	TRBJ1-5	CASSLTGTDFNQPQHF	TGTGCCAGCAGCCTCACCGGGACAGACTTCAATCAGCCCCAGCATTTT
TRBD2	-	TRBV6-6	TRBJ2-7	CASSYTGTTDYEQYF	TGTGCCAGCAGTTATACCGGGACTACAGATTACGAGCAGTACTTC
-	-	TRBV5-1	TRBJ1-2	CASSFSGSTGMGGEGYTF	TGCGCCAGCAGCTTTTCCGGCTCAACAGGAATGGGGGGAGAAGGCTACACCTTC
TRBD1	-	TRBV5-4	TRBJ2-2	CASRAGQGVIGELFF	TGTGCCAGCAGGGCGGGACAGGGGGTCATCGGGGAGCTGTTTTTT
TRBD2	-	TRBV14	TRBJ2-5	CASSWTSVETQYF	TGTGCCAGCAGCTGGACTAGCGTGGAGACCCAGTACTTC
TRBD2	-	TRBV3-1/TRBV3-2	TRBJ2-7	CASSQLSGGHSYEQYF	TGTGCCAGCAGCCAACTCAGCGGGGGGCACTCCTACGAGCAGTACTTC
TRBD1	once	TRBV7-9	TRBJ1-2	CASSSTGSDGYTF	TGTGCCAGCAGCTCGACAGGGAGCGATGGCTACACCTTC
TRBD1	-	TRBV18	TRBJ1-5	CASSKGQNNQPQHF	TGTGCCAGCTCAAAGGGACAGAACAATCAGCCCCAGCATTTT
TRBD1	-	TRBV5-1	TRBJ2-2	CASSSGDRDAGELFF	TGCGCCAGCAGCTCAGGGGACAGGGATGCCGGGGAGCTGTTTTTT
-	-	TRBV7-8	TRBJ1-3	CASSLVRSPNSGNTIYF	TGTGCCAGCAGCTTAGTTCGGTCCCCCAACTCTGGAAACACCATATATTTT
-	-	TRBV14	TRBJ2-1	CASSQDSRPGGRDEQFF	TGTGCCAGCAGCCAAGATAGTAGGCCGGGGGGCCGCGATGAGCAGTTCTTC
TRBD1	once	TRBV6-5	TRBJ1-2	CASSDRGSAYGYTF	TGTGCCAGCAGCGACAGGGGATCGGCCTATGGCTACACCTTC
-	-	TRBV11-2	TRBJ2-1	CASSSRTVNEQFF	TGTGCCAGCAGCTCCCGGACAGTTAATGAGCAGTTCTTC
-	-	TRBV27	TRBJ1-5	CASREAGSNQPQHF	TGTGCCAGCAGAGAGGCAGGGAGCAATCAGCCCCAGCATTTT
TRBD1	-	TRBV4-1	TRBJ1-5	CASSQEQGIFNQPQHF	TGCGCCAGCAGCCAAGAACAGGGGATTTTCAATCAGCCCCAGCATTTT
-	-	TRBV10-1	TRBJ1-1	CASSREQLTEAFF	TGCGCCAGCAGTCGCGAACAGTTAACTGAAGCTTTCTTT
-	-	TRBV7-9	TRBJ1-1	CASREDRKNTEAFF	TGTGCCAGCAGAGAGGACAGAAAGAACACTGAAGCTTTCTTT
TRBD1	-	TRBV3-1/TRBV3-2	TRBJ1-4	CASSSRQGSEKLFF	TGTGCCAGCAGTTCTCGACAGGGCAGCGAAAAACTGTTTTTT
-	-	TRBV21-1	TRBJ2-5	CASSPRRGQATKETQYF	TGTGCCAGCAGCCCTCGGAGGGGACAGGCAACTAAAGAGACCCAGTACTTC
TRBD1	-	TRBV7-6	TRBJ2-7	CASSLATRGLYEQYF	TGTGCCAGCAGCTTAGCGACCAGGGGGCTGTACGAGCAGTACTTC
TRBD1	-	TRBV18	TRBJ2-4	CASSPGQGVTKNIQYF	TGTGCCAGCTCACCAGGACAGGGGGTGACCAAAAACATTCAGTACTTC
-	-	TRBV30	TRBJ1-2	CAWGEGSNYGYTF	TGTGCCTGGGGGGAGGGGTCTAACTATGGCTACACCTTC
-	-	TRBV9	TRBJ2-1	CASSTLEPNGEQFF	TGTGCCAGCAGCACCCTCGAGCCGAACGGTGAGCAGTTCTTC
TRBD2	-	TRBV24-1	TRBJ2-1	CATSDPGLAGGHPNEQFF	TGTGCCACCAGTGACCCGGGACTAGCGGGAGGGCACCCCAATGAGCAGTTCTTC
-	-	TRBV5-6	TRBJ2-2	CASSWASVSGELFF	TGTGCCAGCAGCTGGGCTAGCGTCTCCGGGGAGCTGTTTTTT
TRBD2	-	TRBV7-2	TRBJ2-7	CASSLGGSGGRIHEQYF	TGTGCCAGCAGCTTAGGGGGGTCTGGCGGGAGAATTCACGAGCAGTACTTC
-	-	TRBV30	TRBJ2-3	CAWKGGYSTDTQYF	TGTGCCTGGAAGGGGGGGTACAGCACAGATACGCAGTATTTT
TRBD1	-	TRBV19	TRBJ1-1	CASSITAGQGYMNTEAFF	TGTGCCAGTAGTATAACGGCTGGACAGGGGTACATGAACACTGAAGCTTTCTTT
-	-	TRBV12-3/TRBV12-4	TRBJ1-5	CASSLRGNQPQHF	TGTGCCAGCAGTTTACGGGGAAATCAGCCCCAGCATTTT
TRBD1	-	TRBV18	TRBJ1-2	CASSTGQGNNYGYTF	TGTGCCAGCTCGACTGGACAGGGGAATAACTATGGCTACACCTTC
TRBD2	-	TRBV7-3	TRBJ2-3	CASSLYGGASTDTQYF	TGTGCCAGCAGCTTATACGGGGGGGCCTCCACAGATACGCAGTATTTT
-	-	TRBV12-3/TRBV12-4	TRBJ1-1	CASVKDGIEAFF	TGTGCCAGCGTTAAGGACGGGATTGAAGCTTTCTTT
TRBD1	few	TRBV5-1	TRBJ2-3	CASSLVSDRADTQYF	TGCGCCAGCAGCTTGGTCTCGGACAGGGCAGATACGCAGTATTTT
TRBD1	once	TRBV2	TRBJ1-5	CASSEQGALNQPQHF	TGTGCCAGCAGTGAGCAGGGGGCCCTAAATCAGCCCCAGCATTTT
-	-	TRBV15	TRBJ2-1	CATNSGGGVNEQFF	TGTGCCACGAACTCGGGCGGAGGGGTAAATGAGCAGTTCTTC
TRBD2	-	TRBV7-2	TRBJ2-1	CASSSKRRLAGGNEQFF	TGTGCCAGCAGCTCAAAAAGGCGACTAGCGGGAGGTAATGAGCAGTTCTTC
TRBD1	-	TRBV6-2/TRBV6-3	TRBJ2-3	CASSQTGGHTQYF	TGTGCCAGCAGTCAAACAGGGGGGCATACGCAGTATTTT
TRBD1	-	TRBV12-5	TRBJ1-2	CASGSGQGAGGYTF	TGTGCTAGTGGCTCCGGACAGGGGGCGGGTGGCTACACCTTC
-	-	TRBV18	TRBJ1-4	CASSPFGHANEKLFF	TGTGCCAGCTCACCATTCGGACACGCTAATGAAAAACTGTTTTTT
TRBD1	-	TRBV5-4	TRBJ1-6	CASSSEMADRGNSPLHF	TGTGCCAGCAGCTCCGAAATGGCGGACAGGGGTAATTCACCCCTCCACTTT
-	-	TRBV4-1	TRBJ1-4	CASSGGGWDEKLFF	TGCGCCAGCAGCGGGGGGGGCTGGGATGAAAAACTGTTTTTT
-	-	TRBV24-1	TRBJ1-1	CATSAPGQNTEAFF	TGTGCCACCAGTGCCCCCGGACAGAACACTGAAGCTTTCTTT
TRBD2	-	TRBV4-1	TRBJ2-7	CASSLAGAPYEQYF	TGCGCCAGCAGCCTAGCGGGAGCTCCCTACGAGCAGTACTTC
-	-	TRBV6-5	TRBJ1-1	CASSYGGMNTEAFF	TGTGCCAGCAGTTACGGGGGCATGAACACTGAAGCTTTCTTT
-	-	TRBV19	TRBJ2-2	CASSHQGTAGELFF	TGTGCCAGTAGTCACCAGGGTACGGCCGGGGAGCTGTTTTTT
TRBD2	-	TRBV5-1	TRBJ2-2	CASSLGTSGILAGELFF	TGCGCCAGCAGCTTGGGGACTAGCGGGATACTCGCCGGGGAGCTGTTTTTT
TRBD1	-	TRBV5-1	TRBJ1-1	CASSLAGVKGAAFF	TGCGCCAGCAGCTTGGCCGGTGTCAAGGGGGCAGCTTTCTTT
-	-	TRBV27	TRBJ1-2	CASSLLGRSSAYGYTF	TGTGCCAGCAGTTTACTAGGGCGGAGTAGCGCCTATGGCTACACCTTC
-	-	TRBV7-9	TRBJ2-5	CASSSGVYQETQYF	TGTGCCAGCAGCTCCGGAGTGTACCAAGAGACCCAGTACTTC
TRBD1	once	TRBV7-8	TRBJ1-5	CASSVAGGARSNQPQHF	TGTGCCAGCAGCGTAGCAGGGGGGGCGAGGAGCAATCAGCCCCAGCATTTT